This T cell receptor (beta chain) was sequenced in a study of molecular identifiers for immune sequencing clone quantification. Study-wide context: The replicates split RNA from roughly 20,000 or 100,000 naive CD8 cells five ways and sequenced four.

Generation of bulk TCR libraries relied on previously described methods and listed TCR primers. TCRdb re-called the PCR reads through MiXCR, storing one row per CDR3 protein. The sample lists around 86,000 distinct CDR3 sequences, roughly 19% occurring once. Germline CDR1 and CDR2: SEHNR and FQNEAQ (reference sequence). CDR3 length: 14 residues. Points on this clonotype: It may be a read error: a sequence one base away is much more abundant.

The V and J genes are TRBV7-9 and TRBJ1-1; D unresolved. Sequenced input: naive CD8+ T cells from blood, with Jurkat cell RNA spiked in. Subset specified: FACS-sorted CD8+CD4-CCR7+CD45RA+ naive T cells. The source is a human donor in good health. Some libraries in this study had Jurkat cell RNA spiked in. CDR3 sequence reads: CASSSGSMGPEALF. Here the CDR3 DNA reads TGTGCCAGCAGTTCCGGGAGTATGGGCCCTGAAGCTCTCTTT.